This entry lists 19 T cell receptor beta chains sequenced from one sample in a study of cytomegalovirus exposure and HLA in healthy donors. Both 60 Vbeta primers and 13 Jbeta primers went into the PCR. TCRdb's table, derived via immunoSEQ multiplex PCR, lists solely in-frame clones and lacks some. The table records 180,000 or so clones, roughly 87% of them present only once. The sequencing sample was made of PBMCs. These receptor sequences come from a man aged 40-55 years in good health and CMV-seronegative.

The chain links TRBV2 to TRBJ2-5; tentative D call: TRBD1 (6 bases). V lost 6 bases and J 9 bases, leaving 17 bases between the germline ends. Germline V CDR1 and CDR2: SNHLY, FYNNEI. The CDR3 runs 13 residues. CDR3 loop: CASSLGQFVAQYF. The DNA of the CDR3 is TGTGCCAGCAGCCTCGGACAGTTCGTGGCCCAGTACTTC.

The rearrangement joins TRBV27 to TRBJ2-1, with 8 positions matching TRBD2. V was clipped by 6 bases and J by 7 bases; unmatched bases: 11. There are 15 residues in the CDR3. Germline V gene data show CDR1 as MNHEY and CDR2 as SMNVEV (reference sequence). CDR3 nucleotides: TGTGCCAGCAGAAGGGCGGGAGGTACCGGTAATGAGCAGTTCTTC. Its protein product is CASRRAGGTGNEQFF.

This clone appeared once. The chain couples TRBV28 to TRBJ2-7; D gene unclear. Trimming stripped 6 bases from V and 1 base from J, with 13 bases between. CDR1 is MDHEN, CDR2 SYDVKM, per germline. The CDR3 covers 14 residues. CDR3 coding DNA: TGTGCCAGCAGAATTGGTGTCGGGTCCTACGAGCAGTACTTC. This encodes CASRIGVGSYEQYF.

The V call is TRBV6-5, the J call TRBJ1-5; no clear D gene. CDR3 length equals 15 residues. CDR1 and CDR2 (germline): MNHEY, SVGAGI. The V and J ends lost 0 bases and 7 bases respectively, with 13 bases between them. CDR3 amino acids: CASSYSIQVGQPQHF. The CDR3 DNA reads TGTGCCAGCAGTTACTCAATTCAGGTCGGACAGCCCCAGCATTTT.

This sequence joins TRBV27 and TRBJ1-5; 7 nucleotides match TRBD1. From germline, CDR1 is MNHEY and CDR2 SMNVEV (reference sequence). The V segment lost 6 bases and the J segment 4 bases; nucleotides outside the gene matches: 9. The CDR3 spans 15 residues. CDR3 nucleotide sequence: TGTGCCAGCAGAATGGAGGGGGCGAGAAATCAGCCCCAGCATTTT. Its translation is CASRMEGARNQPQHF.

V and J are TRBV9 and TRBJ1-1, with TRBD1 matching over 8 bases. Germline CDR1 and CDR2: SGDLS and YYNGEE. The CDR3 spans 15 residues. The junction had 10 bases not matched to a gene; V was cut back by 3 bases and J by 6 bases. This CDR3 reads CASSGSNRGTAEAFF. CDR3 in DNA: TGTGCCAGCAGCGGGTCAAACAGGGGGACCGCTGAAGCTTTCTTT.

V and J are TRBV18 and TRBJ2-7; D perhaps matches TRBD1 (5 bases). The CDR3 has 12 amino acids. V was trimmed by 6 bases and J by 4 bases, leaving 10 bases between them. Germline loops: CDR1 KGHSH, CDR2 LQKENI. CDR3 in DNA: TGTGCCAGCTCGACAGAAGTTTACGAGCAGTACTTC. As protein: CASSTEVYEQYF. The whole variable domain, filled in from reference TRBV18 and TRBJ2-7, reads NAGVMQNPRHLVRRRGQEARLRCSPMKGHSHVYWYRQLPEEGLKFMVYLQKENIIDESGMPKERFSAEFPKEGPSILRIQQVVRGDSAAYFCASSTEVYEQYFGPGTRLTVT.

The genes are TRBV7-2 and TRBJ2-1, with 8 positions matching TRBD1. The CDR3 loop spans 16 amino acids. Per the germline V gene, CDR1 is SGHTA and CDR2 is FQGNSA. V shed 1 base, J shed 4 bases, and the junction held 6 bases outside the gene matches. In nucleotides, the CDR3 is TGTGCCAGCAGCTTAGTTGGGACAGGACCTTACAATGAGCAGTTCTTC. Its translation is CASSLVGTGPYNEQFF.

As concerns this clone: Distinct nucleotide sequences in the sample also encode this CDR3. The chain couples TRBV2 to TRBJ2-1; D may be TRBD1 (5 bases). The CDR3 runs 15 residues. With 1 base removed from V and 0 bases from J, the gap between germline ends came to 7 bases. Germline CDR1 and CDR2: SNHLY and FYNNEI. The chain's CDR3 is CASSEDRSSYNEQFF. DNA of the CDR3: TGTGCCAGCAGTGAAGACAGGAGCTCCTACAATGAGCAGTTCTTC.

This CDR3 is CASSLTQGALENQPQHF. DNA for the CDR3: TGTGCCAGCAGCCTCACCCAGGGGGCTTTAGAGAATCAGCCCCAGCATTTT. The chain has TRBV7-2 and TRBJ1-5; 8 positions agree with TRBD1. The V segment lost 5 bases and the J segment 4 bases; nucleotides outside the gene matches: 13. CDR3 length: 17 residues. CDR1 and CDR2 (germline): SGHTA, FQGNSA.

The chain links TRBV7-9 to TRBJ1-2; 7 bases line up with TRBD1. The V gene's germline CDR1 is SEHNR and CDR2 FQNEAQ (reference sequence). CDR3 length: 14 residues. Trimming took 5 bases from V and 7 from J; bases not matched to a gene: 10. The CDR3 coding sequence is TGTGCCAGCAGCCGACCCGGGACAGAGACTGGCTACACCTTC. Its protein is CASSRPGTETGYTF.

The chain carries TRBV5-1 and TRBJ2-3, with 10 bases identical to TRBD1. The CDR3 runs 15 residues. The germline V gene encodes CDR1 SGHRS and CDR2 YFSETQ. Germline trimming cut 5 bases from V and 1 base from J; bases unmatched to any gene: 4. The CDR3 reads CASRGGTGGTDTQYF. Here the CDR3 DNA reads TGCGCCAGCAGAGGTGGGACAGGGGGCACAGATACGCAGTATTTT.

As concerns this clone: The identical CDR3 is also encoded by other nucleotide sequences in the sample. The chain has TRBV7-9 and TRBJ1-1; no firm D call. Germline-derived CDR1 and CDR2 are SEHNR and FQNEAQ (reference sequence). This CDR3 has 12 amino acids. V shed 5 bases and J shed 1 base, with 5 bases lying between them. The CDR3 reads CASSRENTEAFF. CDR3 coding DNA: TGTGCCAGCAGCCGGGAGAACACTGAAGCTTTCTTT.

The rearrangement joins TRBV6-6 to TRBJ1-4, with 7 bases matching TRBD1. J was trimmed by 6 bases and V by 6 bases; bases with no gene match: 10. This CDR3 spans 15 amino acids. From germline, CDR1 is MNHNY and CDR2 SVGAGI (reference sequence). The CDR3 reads CASRDRDISYEKLFF. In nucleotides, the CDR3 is TGTGCCAGCAGAGACAGGGATATATCGTATGAAAAACTGTTTTTT.

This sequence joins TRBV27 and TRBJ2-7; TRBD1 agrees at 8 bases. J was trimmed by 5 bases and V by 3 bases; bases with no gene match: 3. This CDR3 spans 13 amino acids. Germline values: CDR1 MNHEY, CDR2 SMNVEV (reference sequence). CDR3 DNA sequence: TGTGCCAGCAGTTTTCAGGGGGCCCACGAGCAGTACTTC. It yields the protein CASSFQGAHEQYF.

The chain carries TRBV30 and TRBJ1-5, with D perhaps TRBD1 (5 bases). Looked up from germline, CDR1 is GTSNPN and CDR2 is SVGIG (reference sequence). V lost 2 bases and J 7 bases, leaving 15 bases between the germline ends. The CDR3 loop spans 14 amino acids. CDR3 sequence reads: CAWSLGGSGQPQHF. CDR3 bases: TGTGCCTGGAGTCTGGGGGGAAGTGGCCAGCCCCAGCATTTT.

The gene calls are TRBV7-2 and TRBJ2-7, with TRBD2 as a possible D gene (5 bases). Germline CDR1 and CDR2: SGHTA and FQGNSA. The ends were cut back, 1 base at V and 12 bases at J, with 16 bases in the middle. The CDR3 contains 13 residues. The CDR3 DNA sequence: TGTGCCAGCAGCTTAGGGGAGCGCGCTTTCGGGTACTTC. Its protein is CASSLGERAFGYF. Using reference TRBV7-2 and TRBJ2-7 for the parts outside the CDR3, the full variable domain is GAGVSQSPSNKVTEKGKDVELRCDPISGHTALYWYRQSLGQGLEFLIYFQGNSAPDKSGLPSDRFSAERTGGSVSTLTIQRTQQEDSAVYLCASSLGERAFGYFGPGTRLTVT.

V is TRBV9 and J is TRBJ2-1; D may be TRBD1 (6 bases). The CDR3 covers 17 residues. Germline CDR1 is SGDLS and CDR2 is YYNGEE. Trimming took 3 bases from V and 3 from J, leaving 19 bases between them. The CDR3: CASSAPGQGLDYNEQFF. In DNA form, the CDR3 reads TGTGCCAGCAGCGCCCCTGGCCAGGGGCTTGACTACAATGAGCAGTTCTTC.

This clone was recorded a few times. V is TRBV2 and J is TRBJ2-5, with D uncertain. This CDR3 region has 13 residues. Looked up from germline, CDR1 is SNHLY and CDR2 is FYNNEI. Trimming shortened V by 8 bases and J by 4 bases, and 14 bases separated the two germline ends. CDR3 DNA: TGTGCCAGCTCACCCCCCCGCGGAGAGACCCAGTACTTC. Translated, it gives CASSPPRGETQYF.